This TCR beta chain is drawn from a study of blood T cell repertoires in COVID-19. About the study: Researchers got acute and convalescent COVID-19 samples from the United States, Italy and Spain. Sources were T cells, B-cell-depleted T cells, or PBMCs; the material itself was cDNA or gDNA.

Germline-derived CDR1 and CDR2 are SGHDT and YYEEEE. Trimming removed 1 base at V and 5 bases at J, with 3 bases between. This CDR3 has 11 residues. Assay: immunoSEQ multiplex PCR; the TCRdb copy retains only in-frame clones and omits some. The sample has some 340,000 clones; around 85% are singletons. Sequencing input: peripheral blood. The J gene is TRBJ1-1, the V gene TRBV5-6; D gene ambiguous. The TCR was taken from a woman in her late teens or twenties with acute or convalescent COVID-19. The DNA of the CDR3 is TGTGCCAGCAGCTTGCGGACTGAAGCTTTCTTT. Its protein is CASSLRTEAFF.